This TCR beta chain is drawn from a study of T-cell memory formation after mild COVID-19. Study-level information: Largely, the TCR clusters proved donor specific. Study-level findings and limits: There was a balanced CD4/CD8 profile in clones contracting day 15 to 85, and later expanders leaned CD4+. Cross-reactive memory apparently joined, as some responding clones appeared in pre-infection memory.

This clonotype was picked up many times. The antigen is undetermined. The 5'RACE method, run with constant-segment primers, produced TCR alpha and TCR beta cDNA libraries (carrying sample barcodes and UMIs). TCRdb analysed the 5' RACE reads with MiXCR anew, one entry per CDR3 protein. Among fewer than 550,000 distinct CDR3 sequences, around 18% were seen once, and the ten largest hold more than 8%. CDR1 is KGHSH and CDR2 is LQKENI in the germline V gene. This CDR3 spans 13 amino acids. Trimming shortened V by 8 bases and J by 1 base, and 12 bases separated the two germline ends. This chain links TRBV18 with TRBJ2-7; D gene unclear. This TCR was sampled from an adult woman who had mild COVID-19 (a few samples of this study predate the infection). Cell type and time point are not known. The sequenced sample was PBMCs or a T cell subset sorted from them (not recorded which). In nucleotides, the CDR3 is TGTGCCAGCAGCCCTCCCAGTTCCTACGAGCAGTACTTC. This sequence encodes CASSPPSSYEQYF.